Below, one TCR beta chain is given with its context. Its antigen target is currently unknown. Qualities for individual bases were not recorded, and no much larger clone is one base off. The trial excluded patients who had a history of autoimmune disease or were on systemic immunosuppression. Peripheral blood for TCR sequencing was drawn from every dose cohort at baseline, at cycle 4 day 1 and at cycle 7 day 1. The samples were taken from a phase I, first-in-human, multicenter, open-label dose-escalation trial of ivuxolimab. Adults with locally advanced or metastatic head and neck squamous cell, hepatocellular, melanoma or renal cell carcinoma were enrolled in the trial. Before TCR sequencing, CD4+ and CD8+ T cells were separately sorted from peripheral blood. The sample belongs to a study of OX40 agonist ivuxolimab in advanced cancers. Notes on the research overall: Ivuxolimab, which targeted the costimulatory receptor OX40 (CD134), was an agonistic, fully human IgG2 monoclonal antibody. Of the 50 or so patients in dose escalation, about 20 had hepatocellular carcinoma, some 15 had melanoma, 9 had renal cell carcinoma and 9 had head and neck cancer. Partial responses occurred in three dose-escalation patients: two with cutaneous melanoma and one with hepatocellular carcinoma. The dose-escalation cohort was about 83% male with a mean age of approximately 60 years, ranging from about 23 to 85. Intravenous ivuxolimab was administered to patients every 2 weeks at six dose levels: 0.01, 0.1, 0.3, 1.5, 3 and 10 mg/kg. Peripheral TCRbeta sequencing aimed to test whether ivuxolimab altered TCR sequence diversity and caused clonal T-cell expansion. Prior anti-PD-1, anti-PD-L1 or anti-CTLA-4 therapy was permitted, and checkpoint inhibitors had been received by about 37% of dose-escalation patients. The paper reports the monotherapy dose-escalation portion (N of about 50 patients) of the phase I ivuxolimab trial. The full study reports these points: Partial responders in the 0.1-3.0 mg/kg groups had among the lowest normalized peripheral clonal expansion, especially among CD8+ T cells. The antigen specificity of the clonally expanded peripheral T cells was not determined. After ivuxolimab, CD8+ T cells had more expanded clones than CD4+ T cells on average. At doses of 0.1 to 3.0 mg/kg, clonal expansion of both CD4+ and CD8+ T cells in blood was seen between baseline and week 6. Low levels of normalized T-cell clonal expansion were also seen in some patients who did not respond.

The CDR3 holds 14 amino acids from the cysteine to the phenylalanine. Here the CDR3 DNA is all that survives: 42 bases in frame from base 1. CDR1 and CDR2, per the germline V gene, are SNHLY and FYNNEI. The V and J ends are trimmed by 8 bases and 2 bases, leaving 14 bases between them. Genomic DNA was extracted from sorted cells for sequencing of the TCRbeta CDR3 region. TCRbeta CDR3 regions were sequenced using the immunoSEQ Assay. Drawn from immuneACCESS, this table holds only the in-frame rearrangements with V and J called that TCRdb kept. Clones are partly lost; checked studies trace under half to an unresolved V gene and leave the rest unexplained. This sample lists about 75,000 clones; about 86% were detected once. Roughly 7.3% of the sample belongs to the ten largest clones.

This receptor chain uses TRBV2 and TRBJ2-3, and possibly TRBD2, on 5 matching bases. The sequence came from an adult with an advanced solid tumor such as melanoma, head and neck, liver or kidney cancer. Sequenced here: CD4+ or CD8+ T cells sorted from blood, sampled in a trial of the OX40 agonist ivuxolimab. CDR3 region: CASRGSTPTDTQYF. The nucleotide sequence is given as TGTGCCAGCCGAGGGAGTACTCCCACAGATACGCAGTATTTT.